The clone carrying this T cell receptor (beta chain) has only a few counts. Antigen: not known. After the first PCR, alpha and beta chain libraries were processed separately. Two oligonucleotides, mixed equimolar, formed the beta constant-region primer covering TRBC1 and TRBC2. Ligated cDNA was amplified by four rounds of PCR with nested alpha and beta constant-region primers and SP2. A single record per CDR3 protein comes from TCRdb applying MiXCR to the UMI-ligation and nested PCR reads. Among around 160,000 distinct CDR3 sequences listed, roughly 22% were seen once. The data were taken from a study of naive and memory T cell subsets. Study-wide findings and caveats: In CD4 and CD8 cells, diversity dropped from naive through EMRA. Naive and memory subsets had different power law exponents for TCR abundance. Especially in CD8 cells, naive repertoires contained a few larger clonotypes, possibly CD45RA-re-expressing memory cells. There was no ground truth to check naive and memory subset results.

The source is a human donor in good health. Sequences were obtained from naive CD4+ T cells from blood.

Here the CDR3 DNA reads TGTGCCAGCAGTCTCTGGGACAGGGGGTCGGATCAGCCCCAGCATTTT. Translating it yields CASSLWDRGSDQPQHF. The rearrangement links TRBV28 to TRBJ1-5; TRBD1 agrees at 11 bases. Germline V gene sequence: CDR1 MDHEN, CDR2 SYDVKM. V dropped 5 bases and J dropped 5; count of bases not matched to a gene: 8. The CDR3 extends over 16 amino acids.